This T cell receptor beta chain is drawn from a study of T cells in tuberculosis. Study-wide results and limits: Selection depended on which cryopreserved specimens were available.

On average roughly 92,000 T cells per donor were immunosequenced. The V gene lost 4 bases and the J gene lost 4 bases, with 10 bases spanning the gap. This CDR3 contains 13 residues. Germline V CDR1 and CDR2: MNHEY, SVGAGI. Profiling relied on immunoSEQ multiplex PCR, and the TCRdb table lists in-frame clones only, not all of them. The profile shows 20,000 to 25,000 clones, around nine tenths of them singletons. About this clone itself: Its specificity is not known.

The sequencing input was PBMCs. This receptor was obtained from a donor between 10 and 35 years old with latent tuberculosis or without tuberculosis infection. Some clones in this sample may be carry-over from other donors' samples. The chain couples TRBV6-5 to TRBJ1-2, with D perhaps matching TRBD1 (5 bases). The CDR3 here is CASSWGTAYGYTF. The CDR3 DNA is TGTGCCAGCAGTTGGGGCACCGCCTATGGCTACACCTTC.